The present entry profiles one TCR beta chain with its context. Its antigen remains unknown. This sample stems from a study of blood T cells in healthy people across ages. A minimum of 6 micrograms of total RNA was extracted per sample. The germline CDR1 and CDR2 sequences are LGHDT and YNNKEL (reference sequence). CDR3 length: 13 amino acids. The V and J ends lost 0 bases and 5 bases respectively, with 6 bases between them. Overall study results and limits: TCR beta diversity was tightly associated with the proportion of naive T cells.

The use of a sample-barcoded 5' primer and a J-beta primer mix characterized a second PCR of about 6 to 11 cycles. One entry per CDR3 protein, called by TCRdb with MiXCR from the 5' RACE reads. This sample has over 1,500,000 distinct CDR3 sequences, with 35% to 50% found just once. The TCR originated in a human donor in good health. Sequenced: blood. The chain employs TRBV3-1 and TRBJ2-3; D is uncertain. Written as DNA, the CDR3 is TGTGCCAGCAGCCAAGATATGGAAGATACGCAGTATTTT. Translating gives CASSQDMEDTQYF.